Below, 9 T cell receptor beta chains from the same sample are listed, as sequenced in a study of radiotherapy plus CTLA-4 blockade in lung cancer. Only in-frame clones appear in the TCRdb table, and some are missing; sequencing was by immunoSEQ multiplex PCR. The table has about 60,000 clones, around 76% seen once. This specimen consisted of peripheral blood, obtained from a patient treated with radiotherapy plus ipilimumab. Source of these receptors: a human donor with non-small cell lung cancer who had a complete response to radiotherapy plus ipilimumab.

The chain recombines TRBV14 with TRBJ1-6; TRBD1 might be the D (6 bases). CDR1 and CDR2 (germline): SGHDN, FVKESK. This CDR3 has 16 amino acids. V was pared by 0 bases and J by 7 bases, with 13 bases between. The CDR3 nucleotides read TGTGCCAGCAGCCAAGATGGGTACAGGGCCAATTCACCCCTCCACTTT. It encodes CASSQDGYRANSPLHF.

The chain couples TRBV5-6 to TRBJ1-1, with D possibly TRBD1 on 6 matching bases. V dropped 1 base and J dropped 1 base, with 20 bases sitting between them. Germline V gene lookup returns CDR1 SGHDT and CDR2 YYEEEE. The CDR3 loop spans 18 amino acids. The CDR3 loop is CASSLRGFLLNGNTEAFF. The CDR3 DNA sequence: TGTGCCAGCAGCTTGAGGGGGTTTTTGCTGAATGGGAACACTGAAGCTTTCTTT.

The chain has TRBV5-8 and TRBJ1-3; maybe TRBD1 (5 bases). From germline, CDR1 is SGHTS and CDR2 YDEGEE. With 0 bases removed from V and 1 base from J, the gap between germline ends came to 11 bases. The CDR3 totals 16 residues. DNA of the CDR3: TGTGCCAGCAGCTTGGGACAGCGACCGTCTGGAAACACCATATATTTT. This translates into CASSLGQRPSGNTIYF.

CDR3 sequence: CASSESGAGSPLHF. In DNA, the CDR3 is TGCGCCAGCAGTGAGTCGGGGGCCGGATCACCCCTCCACTTT. The rearrangement joins TRBV10-1 to TRBJ1-6; weak D call: TRBD1 (6 bases). The germline V and J ends were trimmed by 0 bases and 10 bases, with 10 bases remaining between them. The CDR3 contains 14 residues. Germline CDR1 WNHNN, CDR2 SYGVQD (reference sequence).

This sequence joins TRBV2 and TRBJ2-1, with TRBD2 as a possible D gene (7 bases). Between the trimmed V and J ends, which lost 7 bases and 4 bases, there was a span of 14 bases. The germline CDR1 and CDR2 sequences are SNHLY and FYNNEI. The CDR3 sequence is 14 residues long. CDR3 residues: CASTEGGAYNEQFF. CDR3 nucleotide sequence: TGTGCCAGCACCGAGGGGGGGGCTTACAATGAGCAGTTCTTC.

The chain links TRBV19 to TRBJ1-2; 9 nucleotides agree with TRBD1. Germline values: CDR1 LNHDA, CDR2 SQIVND (reference sequence). This CDR3 spans 15 amino acids. Losses at the gene ends were 6 bases for V and 7 bases for J; bases not matched to a gene: 12. The CDR3 nucleotides read TGTGCCAGTAGACCGCTCAAACAGGGGGCGCTTGGCTACACCTTC. The encoded protein is CASRPLKQGALGYTF. Variable domain in full (rest from reference TRBV19 and TRBJ1-2): DGGITQSPKYLFRKEGQNVTLSCEQNLNHDAMYWYRQDPGQGLRLIYYSQIVNDFQKGDIAEGYSVSREKKESFPLTVTSAQKNPTAFYLCASRPLKQGALGYTFGSGTRLTVV.

This clone occurred a few times. The V and J genes are TRBV9 and TRBJ1-3, with D possibly matching TRBD1 (5 bases). The V end lost 3 bases, the J end lost 3 bases, and 13 bases lay between the germline ends. Germline V gene sequence: CDR1 SGDLS, CDR2 YYNGEE. The CDR3 has 15 residues. The CDR3 bases are TGTGCCAGCAGCGGTAGACAGAATTATGGAAACACCATATATTTT. Amino acid sequence: CASSGRQNYGNTIYF.

The chain links TRBV10-1 to TRBJ2-3; unclear D gene. V lost 8 bases to trimming and J lost 2 bases, with 8 bases between them. Looked up from germline, CDR1 is WNHNN and CDR2 is SYGVQD (reference sequence). This CDR3 region has 12 residues. For the CDR3, the DNA is TGCGCCAGCGGAGAATACACAGATACGCAGTATTTT. The encoded protein is CASGEYTDTQYF.

This clone was recorded only once. Distinct nucleotide sequences in the sample also encode this CDR3. The chain couples TRBV4-1 to TRBJ1-6, with D uncertain. The CDR3 is 14 amino acids. CDR1 is MGHRA and CDR2 is YSYEKL in the germline V gene. V was shortened by 1 base and J by 13 bases, with 14 bases between the two germline ends. CDR3 nucleotide sequence: TGCGCCAGCAGCCAAGTCCCCCACGGGTCGCCCCTCCACTTT. It is translated as CASSQVPHGSPLHF.